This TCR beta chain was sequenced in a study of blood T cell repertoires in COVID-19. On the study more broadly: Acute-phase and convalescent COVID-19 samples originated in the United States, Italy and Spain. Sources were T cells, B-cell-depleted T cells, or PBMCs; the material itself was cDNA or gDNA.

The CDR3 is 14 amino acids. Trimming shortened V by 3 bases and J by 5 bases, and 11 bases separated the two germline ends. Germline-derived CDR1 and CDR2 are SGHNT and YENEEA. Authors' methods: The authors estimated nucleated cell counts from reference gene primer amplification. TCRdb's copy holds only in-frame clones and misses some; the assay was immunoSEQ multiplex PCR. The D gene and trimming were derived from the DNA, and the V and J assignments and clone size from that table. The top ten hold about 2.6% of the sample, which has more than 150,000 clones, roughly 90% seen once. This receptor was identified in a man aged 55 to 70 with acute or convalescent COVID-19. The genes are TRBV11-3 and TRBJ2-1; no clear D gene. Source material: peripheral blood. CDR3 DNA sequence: TGTGCCAGCAGCTTGACTGCAGTACACAATGAGCAGTTCTTC. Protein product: CASSLTAVHNEQFF.